This is a list of T cell receptor beta chains from one sample in a study of response to subunit inactivated influenza vaccine. TCRdb independently ran MiXCR on the RT-PCR reads; one entry per CDR3 protein. Found here are about half a million distinct CDR3 sequences, approximately 9.9% of them singletons; the top ten hold around 12%. Sequenced here: PBMCs from blood, sampled about 40 days after vaccination. These receptors came from a man aged 45-65 years who received an inactivated influenza vaccine. Each CDR3 is given with its conserved first and last residue. The D gene is left open where the match is weak. Where a row states a size, it is once, few, many or the class of an expanded clone; other rows omit it.

abundance: many
v_gene: TRBV20-1
j_gene: TRBJ2-7
d_gene: TRBD1
CDR3aa: CSAPRDRALDEQYF
CDR3nt: TGCAGTGCTCCCCGGGACAGGGCTCTCGACGAGCAGTACTTC

abundance: many
v_gene: TRBV7-2
j_gene: TRBJ1-6
d_gene: .
CDR3aa: CASSLAGGNSPLHF
CDR3nt: TGTGCCAGCAGCTTAGCTGGTGGTAATTCACCCCTCCACTTT

abundance: .
v_gene: TRBV12-3/TRBV12-4
j_gene: TRBJ2-1
d_gene: .
CDR3aa: CASSLTPVIANEQFF
CDR3nt: TGTGCCAGCAGTTTAACCCCCGTGATAGCCAATGAGCAGTTCTTC

abundance: .
v_gene: TRBV5-1
j_gene: TRBJ2-5
d_gene: TRBD2
CDR3aa: CASSPTTGRETQYF
CDR3nt: TGCGCCAGCAGCCCCACGACCGGGAGGGAGACCCAGTACTTC

abundance: many
v_gene: TRBV29-1
j_gene: TRBJ2-1
d_gene: TRBD1
CDR3aa: CSVSGTGSYNEQFF
CDR3nt: TGCAGCGTTTCCGGGACAGGGAGCTACAATGAGCAGTTCTTC

abundance: .
v_gene: TRBV29-1
j_gene: TRBJ2-2
d_gene: .
CDR3aa: CSVSGGNTGELFF
CDR3nt: TGCAGCGTTTCCGGGGGGAACACCGGGGAGCTGTTTTTT

abundance: many
v_gene: TRBV12-3/TRBV12-4
j_gene: TRBJ2-7
d_gene: .
CDR3aa: CASSPGTYEQYF
CDR3nt: TGTGCCAGCAGCCCCGGGACTTACGAGCAGTACTTC

abundance: .
v_gene: TRBV4-3
j_gene: TRBJ2-2
d_gene: .
CDR3aa: CASSQENGVGELFF
CDR3nt: TGCGCCAGCAGCCAAGAGAACGGGGTCGGGGAGCTGTTTTTT

abundance: few
v_gene: TRBV20-1
j_gene: TRBJ2-5
d_gene: .
CDR3aa: CSPRFQETQYF
CDR3nt: TGCAGTCCTCGCTTCCAAGAGACCCAGTACTTC

abundance: few
v_gene: TRBV6-1
j_gene: TRBJ2-3
d_gene: .
CDR3aa: CASRQEESTDTQYF
CDR3nt: TGTGCCAGCCGACAGGAGGAAAGCACAGATACGCAGTATTTT

abundance: .
v_gene: TRBV20-1
j_gene: TRBJ2-5
d_gene: TRBD2
CDR3aa: CSGRGGSGGTIETQYF
CDR3nt: TGCAGTGGAAGAGGCGGTAGCGGGGGGACGATAGAGACCCAGTACTTC

abundance: medium-sized
v_gene: TRBV29-1
j_gene: TRBJ2-7
d_gene: .
CDR3aa: CSARAASAYEQYF
CDR3nt: TGCAGCGCTCGAGCTGCCTCCGCCTACGAGCAGTACTTC

abundance: few
v_gene: TRBV10-3
j_gene: TRBJ1-1
d_gene: .
CDR3aa: CAISSQGPGTEAFF
CDR3nt: TGTGCCATCAGCTCACAGGGACCCGGCACTGAAGCTTTCTTT

abundance: .
v_gene: TRBV29-1
j_gene: TRBJ2-3
d_gene: TRBD2
CDR3aa: CSVEWRGGALDTQYF
CDR3nt: TGCAGCGTTGAGTGGCGCGGGGGGGCTCTAGATACGCAGTATTTT

abundance: few
v_gene: TRBV10-3
j_gene: TRBJ1-5
d_gene: .
CDR3aa: CAISEGQGTLQPQHF
CDR3nt: TGTGCCATCAGTGAGGGTCAGGGGACGCTTCAGCCCCAGCATTTT

abundance: .
v_gene: TRBV7-2
j_gene: TRBJ1-2
d_gene: .
CDR3aa: CASSLAGVEGYTF
CDR3nt: TGTGCCAGCAGCTTAGCGGGGGTAGAGGGCTACACCTTC

abundance: .
v_gene: TRBV5-1
j_gene: TRBJ2-7
d_gene: .
CDR3aa: CASSLEEVGKQYF
CDR3nt: TGCGCCAGCAGCCTAGAGGAGGTGGGCAAGCAGTACTTC

abundance: .
v_gene: TRBV28
j_gene: TRBJ2-3
d_gene: TRBD2
CDR3aa: CASSPRGSGRVRDTQYF
CDR3nt: TGTGCCAGCAGTCCCCGAGGTAGCGGGAGAGTCAGAGATACGCAGTATTTT

abundance: few
v_gene: TRBV27
j_gene: TRBJ1-6
d_gene: .
CDR3aa: CASSFSMGNNGGNNSPLHF
CDR3nt: TGTGCCAGCAGTTTTAGCATGGGGAACAATGGTGGAAATAATTCACCCCTCCACTTT

abundance: few
v_gene: TRBV20-1
j_gene: TRBJ2-7
d_gene: .
CDR3aa: CSARDPGQSYEQYF
CDR3nt: TGCAGTGCTAGAGACCCCGGACAGTCCTACGAGCAGTACTTC

abundance: many
v_gene: TRBV5-1
j_gene: TRBJ2-5
d_gene: .
CDR3aa: CASRQDETQYF
CDR3nt: TGCGCCAGCAGACAGGATGAGACCCAGTACTTC

abundance: few
v_gene: TRBV4-3
j_gene: TRBJ2-7
d_gene: .
CDR3aa: CASSQDLYGSYEQYF
CDR3nt: TGCGCCAGCAGCCAAGATCTATACGGCTCCTACGAGCAGTACTTC

abundance: .
v_gene: TRBV28
j_gene: TRBJ2-7
d_gene: .
CDR3aa: CASRIQQFLSPGVRPGEQYF
CDR3nt: TGTGCCAGCAGAATCCAGCAGTTTTTGTCTCCGGGAGTTAGGCCAGGCGAGCAGTACTTC